A single sample is the source of the 17 T cell receptor beta chains below, sequenced in a study of technical replicates of blood from a few donors. Only in-frame clones appear in the TCRdb table, and some are missing; sequencing was by immunoSEQ multiplex PCR. The table includes roughly 80,000 clones, 90% to 95% detected once. Sequencing input: T cells isolated from PBMCs. These receptor sequences come from a human donor in good health.

The chain has TRBV11-2 and TRBJ2-7; TRBD1 agrees at 10 bases. Germline V gene data show CDR1 as SGHAT and CDR2 as FQNNGV. The CDR3 length is 15 residues. V lost 4 bases and J lost 3; bases outside the gene matches: 6. This chain's CDR3 is CASSSSDRGGYEQYF. The CDR3 coding sequence is TGTGCCAGCAGCTCGTCGGACAGGGGGGGCTACGAGCAGTACTTC.

The rearrangement joins TRBV29-1 to TRBJ2-3; the match to TRBD1 covers 7 bases. V trimming: 6 bases; J trimming: 8 bases; junction bases outside the gene matches: 8. Germline V gives CDR1 SQVTM, CDR2 ANQGSEA. The CDR3 spans 12 residues. The CDR3 is CSVRGQASTQYF. CDR3 sequence (DNA): TGCAGCGTGAGAGGACAGGCCAGTACGCAGTATTTT.

The chain joins TRBV5-4 to TRBJ2-5; tentative D call: TRBD1 (6 bases). The CDR3 totals 13 residues. Trimming pared 1 base from V and 4 bases from J, leaving 8 bases between. The germline gives CDR1 SGHNT, CDR2 YYREEE (reference sequence). CDR3 sequence reads: CASSLQGPETQYF. The CDR3, as DNA: TGTGCCAGCAGCTTGCAGGGGCCAGAGACCCAGTACTTC.

The V and J genes are TRBV28 and TRBJ2-5, with D possibly being TRBD2 (6 bases). The germline gives CDR1 MDHEN, CDR2 SYDVKM. Trimming left V 3 bases short and J 0 bases short, with 11 bases between. The CDR3 sequence is 15 residues long. As DNA, the CDR3 is TGTGCCAGCAGTTTGGAGGGGACGTACCAAGAGACCCAGTACTTC. This sequence encodes CASSLEGTYQETQYF.

The V call is TRBV6-1, the J call TRBJ1-1; 7 bases are a match to TRBD1. V was clipped by 6 bases and J by 0 bases; unmatched bases: 4. Per germline, CDR1 MNHNS and CDR2 SASEGT. CDR3 length: 14 residues. For the CDR3, the DNA is TGTGCCAGCAGAAGGACAGGACTGAACACTGAAGCTTTCTTT. This gives the protein CASRRTGLNTEAFF.

The chain couples TRBV13 to TRBJ2-5; perhaps TRBD1 as D (5 bases). V lost 5 bases and J lost 5, with 15 bases in between. The germline gives CDR1 PRHDT, CDR2 FYEKMQ (reference sequence). CDR3 length: 14 residues. CDR3 in amino acids: CASSQGRVEETQYF. CDR3 nucleotide sequence: TGTGCCAGCAGCCAGGGCCGGGTAGAGGAGACCCAGTACTTC.

The chain is built from TRBV7-2 and TRBJ2-2; the D gene is possibly TRBD2 (6 bases). Trimming took 4 bases from V and 6 from J, leaving 9 bases between them. CDR1 SGHTA and CDR2 FQGNSA come from the germline V gene. This CDR3 spans 13 amino acids. Here the CDR3 reads CASSYGEAGELFF. The CDR3 DNA is TGTGCCAGCAGCTACGGGGAGGCCGGGGAGCTGTTTTTT.

In DNA, the CDR3 is TGCAGCGTTGCACTAGCGGGAGCAGATACGCAGTATTTT. Translated: CSVALAGADTQYF. The gene calls are TRBV29-1 and TRBJ2-3; 11 nucleotides match TRBD2. Germline V gene lookup returns CDR1 SQVTM and CDR2 ANQGSEA. The V segment lost 4 bases and the J segment 4 bases; nucleotides outside the gene matches: 1. This CDR3 contains 13 residues.

This chain joins TRBV9 and TRBJ2-3, with a tentative D call TRBD2 (6 bases). The V and J ends lost 3 bases and 7 bases respectively, with 18 bases between them. The CDR3 contains 15 residues. Germline assignment: CDR1 SGDLS and CDR2 YYNGEE. The CDR3 is CASSDRLGDIHTQYF. The DNA for the CDR3 is TGTGCCAGCAGCGACAGACTAGGTGATATTCATACGCAGTATTTT.

There are a few counts of this clone. The chain joins TRBV5-1 to TRBJ1-1; D may be TRBD1 (5 bases). Germline V gives CDR1 SGHRS, CDR2 YFSETQ. V was trimmed by 0 bases and J by 5 bases, leaving 11 bases between them. The CDR3 runs 14 residues. The CDR3 sequence: CASSLAGGRTEAFF. CDR3 bases: TGCGCCAGCAGCTTGGCGGGGGGTAGGACTGAAGCTTTCTTT.

This chain uses TRBV5-4 with TRBJ2-7, with 7 bases identical to TRBD2. This CDR3 comprises 12 residues. Germline values: CDR1 SGHNT, CDR2 YYREEE (reference sequence). The V and J ends lost 2 bases and 7 bases, in that order; junction bases with no gene match: 3. CDR3 DNA: TGTGCCAGCAGCTTAGGGAGGGGAGAGCAGTACTTC. Its translation is CASSLGRGEQYF.

The CDR3 region has the DNA TGTGCCAGCAGTTGGGGGGGTAACGAGCAGTACTTC. It encodes CASSWGGNEQYF. V gene TRBV27 combines with J gene TRBJ2-7; 7 nucleotides agree with TRBD2. With V trimmed by 4 bases and J by 5 bases, 2 bases remained unmatched. CDR1 and CDR2 (germline): MNHEY, SMNVEV (reference sequence). The CDR3 loop spans 12 amino acids.

CDR3 in amino acids: CASSRTGDSNEQFF. For the CDR3, the DNA is TGTGCCAGCAGTCGAACAGGGGATTCCAATGAGCAGTTCTTC. The genes are TRBV6-5 and TRBJ2-1; 7 bases match TRBD1. The germline V gene encodes CDR1 MNHEY and CDR2 SVGAGI. The J segment lost 6 bases and the V segment lost 5 bases, leaving 7 bases of the junction unmatched. This CDR3 region has 14 residues.

The V gene is TRBV6-1, the J gene TRBJ1-1; the match to TRBD1 covers 7 bases. This CDR3 is 13 amino acids long. V trimming: 3 bases; J trimming: 8 bases; junction bases outside the gene matches: 6. Germline V gives CDR1 MNHNS, CDR2 SASEGT. As DNA, the CDR3 is TGTGCCAGCAGTGATGGCCTACAGGGGGAAGCTTTCTTT. Translation: CASSDGLQGEAFF.

The chain uses TRBV28 and TRBJ2-7, with TRBD1 matching 9 bases. From germline, CDR1 is MDHEN and CDR2 SYDVKM. CDR3 size: 14 residues. J lost 7 bases, V lost 5 bases, and 9 bases had no gene match. The CDR3 nucleotides read TGTGCCAGCAGTACCGGGACAGGGTTGTATGAGCAGTACTTC. This gives the protein CASSTGTGLYEQYF.

The chain employs TRBV28 and TRBJ1-3; 7 bases align to TRBD1. This CDR3 comprises 16 residues. After removal of 6 bases from V and 0 bases from J, the junction contained 8 bases not matched to a gene. Germline V gene data show CDR1 as MDHEN and CDR2 as SYDVKM. The CDR3 here is CASRMDRPYSGNTIYF. CDR3 nucleotide sequence: TGTGCCAGCAGAATGGACAGGCCCTACTCTGGAAACACCATATATTTT.

V usage is TRBV13 and J usage is TRBJ1-1; unclear D gene. The CDR3 extends over 12 amino acids. CDR1 is PRHDT and CDR2 is FYEKMQ in the germline V gene (reference sequence). V was trimmed by 6 bases and J by 2 bases, leaving 7 bases between them. This CDR3 is CASSYYNTEAFF. CDR3 DNA sequence: TGTGCCAGCAGTTACTATAACACTGAAGCTTTCTTT.